The next 30 T cell receptor beta chains were all read from a single sample in a study of shared clonotypes between healthy human individuals. Measured with immunoSEQ multiplex PCR; TCRdb has only the in-frame clones, and not every one. The table lists some 1.1 million clones, 70% to 80% of them singletons. The sample comprised memory CD4+ T cells from PBMCs. The subset was: CD45RA-negative fraction. Source of these receptors: a man aged 18 to 35 in good health. Some clones in this sample may be carry-over from other donors' samples.

CDR3 sequence: CASRPQGAATEAFF. The CDR3 DNA sequence: TGCGCCAGCAGGCCACAGGGGGCGGCCACTGAAGCTTTCTTT. The chain joins TRBV5-1 to TRBJ1-1; 9 bases fit TRBD1. Germline V gives CDR1 SGHRS, CDR2 YFSETQ. With V trimmed by 5 bases and J by 4 bases, 6 bases remained unmatched. The CDR3 length is 14 residues.

The rearrangement links TRBV27 to TRBJ2-7, with 8 bases aligning to TRBD2. V shed 2 bases, J shed 4 bases, and the junction held 19 bases outside the gene matches. Looked up from germline, CDR1 is MNHEY and CDR2 is SMNVEV (reference sequence). The CDR3 spans 19 residues. CDR3 region: CASSLIVVGVSGKRYEQYF. The CDR3 DNA sequence: TGTGCCAGCAGTTTAATTGTCGTTGGGGTTAGCGGGAAAAGATACGAGCAGTACTTC.

The V gene is TRBV9, the J gene TRBJ1-2; the D gene is possibly TRBD1 (5 bases). This CDR3 region has 15 residues. Trimming cost V 3 bases and J 6 bases, with 18 bases left between them. Germline V gene sequence: CDR1 SGDLS, CDR2 YYNGEE. CDR3 DNA sequence: TGTGCCAGCAGCGCCCTCAATAGGAGGGGTCATGGCTACACCTTC. Protein sequence: CASSALNRRGHGYTF.

The chain uses TRBV30 and TRBJ1-1; D is undetermined. Germline V lookup: CDR1 GTSNPN, CDR2 SVGIG (reference sequence). Between the trimmed V and J ends, which lost 1 base and 11 bases, there was a span of 11 bases. CDR3 length equals 11 residues. This CDR3 reads CAWSAETRAFF. CDR3 sequence (DNA): TGTGCCTGGAGTGCGGAAACTCGGGCTTTCTTT.

In nucleotides, the CDR3 is TGTGCCAGCAGTCCCATGGGTCGTGGTGGGGCCGCAGATACGCAGTATTTT. As protein: CASSPMGRGGAADTQYF. This chain joins TRBV28 and TRBJ2-3, with D perhaps matching TRBD1 (5 bases). Germline CDR1 reads MDHEN; CDR2 reads SYDVKM. The CDR3 covers 17 residues. V lost 5 bases to trimming and J lost 4 bases, with 22 bases between them.

Notes on this clone: The junction departs from germline at one end; a sequencing error may be responsible. The chain carries TRBV20-1 and TRBJ1-1, with D tentatively TRBD1 (5 bases). Germline CDR1 DFQATT, CDR2 SNEGSKA (reference sequence). The CDR3 has 11 residues. Here the CDR3 reads CGATGPRDAFF. Here the CDR3 DNA reads TGCGGTGCGACGGGACCGAGGGACGCTTTCTTT.

CDR3 in amino acids: CASSLGGGLLAFF. CDR3 sequence (DNA): TGTGCCAGCAGCTTAGGGGGGGGCCTCCTTGCTTTCTTT. J is TRBJ1-1 and V is TRBV7-9; TRBD1 is a possible D gene (6 bases). V lost 1 base and J 11 bases, leaving 14 bases between the germline ends. Germline assignment: CDR1 SEHNR and CDR2 FQNEAQ (reference sequence). The CDR3 is 13 residues long. The entire variable domain, with the rest obtained from reference TRBV7-9 and TRBJ1-1, is as follows: DTGVSQNPRHKITKRGQNVTFRCDPISEHNRLYWYRQTLGQGPEFLTYFQNEAQLEKSRLLSDRFSAERPKGSFSTLEIQRTEQGDSAMYLCASSLGGGLLAFFGQGTRLTVV.

This chain uses TRBV6-6 with TRBJ2-7; D not certain. CDR3 length equals 12 residues. Trimming shortened V by 8 bases and J by 3 bases, and 11 bases separated the two germline ends. Germline-derived CDR1 and CDR2 are MNHNY and SVGAGI (reference sequence). The CDR3 loop reads CASSVGFYEQYF. The CDR3 nucleotides are TGTGCCAGCTCCGTAGGGTTCTACGAGCAGTACTTC.

The V gene is TRBV7-2, the J gene TRBJ2-7; the D is unclear. CDR1 and CDR2 from the germline V gene are SGHTA and FQGNSA. The germline V and J ends were trimmed by 3 bases and 6 bases, with 12 bases remaining between them. This CDR3 is built from 13 residues. DNA for the CDR3: TGTGCCAGCAGCTTTGGCCCAACCGGCGAGCAGTACTTC. Its protein is CASSFGPTGEQYF.

The chain joins TRBV30 to TRBJ2-7; 10 bases line up with TRBD1. The germline CDR1 and CDR2 sequences are GTSNPN and SVGIG (reference sequence). CDR3 length: 14 residues. The V gene end was trimmed by 1 base and the J gene end by 3 bases; junction bases not matched to a gene: 3. CDR3 sequence reads: CAWSADRGGYEQYF. The CDR3 nucleotides are TGTGCCTGGAGTGCGGACAGGGGGGGCTACGAGCAGTACTTC. Full variable domain (remainder filled in from reference TRBV30 and TRBJ2-7): SQTIHQWPATLVQPVGSPLSLECTVEGTSNPNLYWYRQAAGRGLQLLFYSVGIGQISSEVPQNLSASRPQDRQFILSSKKLLLSDSGFYLCAWSADRGGYEQYFGPGTRLTVT.

The chain recombines TRBV6-5 with TRBJ2-3; D might be TRBD2 (6 bases). Germline loops: CDR1 MNHEY, CDR2 SVGAGI. The CDR3 contains 16 residues. The V and J ends lost 2 bases and 5 bases respectively, with 17 bases between them. The CDR3 region has the DNA TGTGCCAGCAGTTACGGCCCGGCGGGGAGAAGAGATACGCAGTATTTT. Its translation: CASSYGPAGRRDTQYF.

V and J are TRBV7-3 and TRBJ2-3, with TRBD2 matching over 14 bases. The trim removed 5 bases at V and 3 bases at J, leaving 4 bases unmatched. The CDR3 contains 16 residues. Germline assignment: CDR1 SGHTA and CDR2 FQGTGA. CDR3 coding DNA: TGTGCCAGCAGCCTGGGACTAGCGGGAGTAACAGATACGCAGTATTTT. It specifies CASSLGLAGVTDTQYF.

This clone came up many times. Other DNA sequences in this specimen translate into the identical CDR3. The gene calls are TRBV10-3 and TRBJ1-2; D is undetermined. The CDR3 loop spans 12 amino acids. With 0 bases removed from V and 8 bases from J, the gap between germline ends came to 7 bases. Germline CDR1 is ENHRY and CDR2 is SYGVKD. The CDR3 here is CAISESGLGYTF. Here the CDR3 DNA reads TGTGCCATCAGTGAGTCAGGGTTGGGCTACACCTTC.

The CDR3 sequence: CASSLIQGDTEAFF. CDR3 DNA: TGTGCCAGCAGCTTAATCCAGGGTGACACTGAAGCTTTCTTT. V gene TRBV7-8 combines with J gene TRBJ1-1; D perhaps matches TRBD1 (5 bases). Germline CDR1 and CDR2: SGHVS and FQNEAQ. The V end lost 2 bases, the J end lost 3 bases, and 10 bases lay between the germline ends. This CDR3 has 14 residues.

The gene calls are TRBV7-9 and TRBJ2-7, with 7 bases lining up with TRBD2. Looked up from germline, CDR1 is SEHNR and CDR2 is FQNEAQ (reference sequence). Unmatched junction bases numbered 8, after V lost 3 bases and J lost 0 bases. This CDR3 is built from 16 residues. In DNA, the CDR3 is TGTGCCAGCAGCTTCGACGGGGGGTCCTTCTCCTACGAGCAGTACTTC. Protein: CASSFDGGSFSYEQYF. The complete variable domain, with remaining parts taken from reference TRBV7-9 and TRBJ2-7, reads DTGVSQNPRHKITKRGQNVTFRCDPISEHNRLYWYRQTLGQGPEFLTYFQNEAQLEKSRLLSDRFSAERPKGSFSTLEIQRTEQGDSAMYLCASSFDGGSFSYEQYFGPGTRLTVT.

Points on this clone: A far larger clone differs by one base, so this is likely a read error. V is TRBV4-2 and J is TRBJ2-5; D is uncertain. The CDR3 extends over 12 amino acids. The germline V gene encodes CDR1 LGHNA and CDR2 YNFKEQ. Trimming left V 2 bases short and J 4 bases short, with 5 bases between. CDR3 amino acids: CASSQIGETQYF. The DNA of the CDR3 is TGTGCCAGCAGCCAAATTGGAGAGACCCAGTACTTC.

Remarks on this clone: This clone may be a read error of a much larger clone one base away. DNA of the CDR3: TGCAGCGTGGACCGGGGGGGAGCGGCTTTCTTT. As protein: CSVDRGGAAFF. The chain carries TRBV29-1 and TRBJ1-1; D is perhaps TRBD1 (5 bases). Trimming cost V 6 bases and J 11 bases, with 16 bases left between them. The CDR3 covers 11 residues. Per germline, CDR1 SQVTM and CDR2 ANQGSEA.

This clone was picked up one time. With a much larger clone just one base away, this may be a read error. V usage is TRBV4-1 and J usage is TRBJ1-2; D uncertain. Looked up from germline, CDR1 is MGHRA and CDR2 is YSYEKL. Trimming took off 4 bases at V and 3 bases at J, with 18 bases between the two ends. The CDR3 has 16 residues. This chain's CDR3 is CASSRAAQNGYYGYTF. The CDR3 DNA is TGCGCCAGCAGCCGAGCCGCCCAAAATGGATACTATGGCTACACCTTC.

V usage is TRBV5-1 and J usage is TRBJ1-6; D perhaps matches TRBD1 (6 bases). V lost 4 bases and J lost 8, with 13 bases in between. The CDR3 is made up of 14 amino acids. The germline V gene has CDR1 SGHRS and CDR2 YFSETQ. The CDR3 reads CASSRDTSHSPLHF. The CDR3 bases are TGCGCCAGCAGCCGGGACACGTCTCATTCACCCCTCCACTTT. Based on the CDR3 plus reference TRBV5-1 and TRBJ1-6, the full variable domain is KAGVTQTPRYLIKTRGQQVTLSCSPISGHRSVSWYQQTPGQGLQFLFEYFSETQRNKGNFPGRFSGRQFSNSRSEMNVSTLELGDSALYLCASSRDTSHSPLHFGNGTRLTVT.

The CDR3 DNA reads as TGTGCCACCAGCAGAGTGCTAGCGAGCACAGATACGCAGTATTTT. It translates to CATSRVLASTDTQYF. The chain is built from TRBV15 and TRBJ2-3, with a tentative D call TRBD2 (6 bases). Germline lookup yields CDR1 LNHNV and CDR2 YYDKDF (reference sequence). The CDR3 is 15 amino acids. The germline V and J ends were trimmed by 1 base and 0 bases, with 8 bases remaining between them.

This clone appeared a few times. The chain carries TRBV13 and TRBJ2-5, with D perhaps TRBD2 (6 bases). Deletions cut 2 bases from V and 2 bases from J, with 12 bases between. CDR3 size: 15 residues. CDR1 is PRHDT, CDR2 FYEKMQ, per germline (reference sequence). CDR3 DNA: TGTGCCAGCAGCTTATTTAGCGGCCTACAAGAGACCCAGTACTTC. It translates to CASSLFSGLQETQYF. The full variable domain, rest sourced from reference TRBV13 and TRBJ2-5, is AAGVIQSPRHLIKEKRETATLKCYPIPRHDTVYWYQQGPGQDPQFLISFYEKMQSDKGSIPDRFSAQQFSDYHSELNMSSLELGDSALYFCASSLFSGLQETQYFGPGTRLLVL.

The chain employs TRBV19 and TRBJ1-1; D is uncertain. The CDR3 is made up of 12 amino acids. V was shortened by 5 bases and J by 1 base, with 5 bases between the two germline ends. Germline-derived CDR1 and CDR2 are LNHDA and SQIVND (reference sequence). The DNA of the CDR3 is TGTGCCAGTAGTGCAAAGAACACTGAAGCTTTCTTT. As protein: CASSAKNTEAFF.

The rearrangement links TRBV29-1 to TRBJ1-1, with unresolved D. The CDR3 runs to 13 residues. V was cut by 6 bases and J by 5 bases, with 16 bases left in between. CDR1 is SQVTM, CDR2 ANQGSEA, per germline. CDR3 sequence: CSVERWSRTEAFF. CDR3 DNA: TGCAGCGTGGAACGGTGGTCGAGAACTGAAGCTTTCTTT.

This clone showed up just a few times. A much larger clone differs from this one at a single base, so this may be a read error. The CDR3 region has the DNA TGTGCCAGCAGGAGGGCAGATACGCAGTATTTT. It codes for CASRRADTQYF. The gene calls are TRBV27 and TRBJ2-3; D possibly corresponds to TRBD2 (5 bases). The CDR3 covers 11 residues. Trimming took off 6 bases at V and 4 bases at J, with 5 bases between the two ends. In germline, CDR1 is MNHEY, CDR2 SMNVEV (reference sequence).

The rearrangement joins TRBV5-6 to TRBJ2-3; 12 bases map to TRBD2. CDR3 length equals 15 residues. With V trimmed by 4 bases and J by 7 bases, 7 bases remained unmatched. In germline, CDR1 is SGHDT, CDR2 YYEEEE. The CDR3 sequence is CASSVTSGSVYTQYF. The CDR3 region has the DNA TGTGCCAGCAGCGTGACTAGCGGGAGCGTTTATACGCAGTATTTT.

The J gene is TRBJ2-2, the V gene TRBV11-3; 9 bases fit TRBD1. J was trimmed by 7 bases and V by 4 bases; bases with no gene match: 7. CDR3 length equals 15 residues. Germline-derived CDR1 and CDR2 are SGHNT and YENEEA. CDR3 region: CASSSTGGGGGELFF. In nucleotides, the CDR3 is TGTGCCAGCAGCTCGACAGGGGGTGGAGGCGGGGAGCTGTTTTTT.

The chain uses TRBV5-1 and TRBJ1-2, with 9 bases identical to TRBD1. Germline CDR1 is SGHRS and CDR2 is YFSETQ. The trim removed 2 bases at V and 4 bases at J, leaving 6 bases unmatched. This CDR3 is 15 amino acids long. CDR3 in amino acids: CASSLPSGQGYGYTF. The CDR3, as DNA: TGCGCCAGCAGCTTACCCTCGGGACAGGGCTATGGCTACACCTTC.

The chain has TRBV9 and TRBJ1-4; the D gene is possibly TRBD1 (6 bases). Germline V gene data show CDR1 as SGDLS and CDR2 as YYNGEE. The V gene lost 4 bases and the J gene lost 7 bases, with 14 bases spanning the gap. The CDR3 runs to 14 residues. This CDR3 is CASSQTGNGEKLFF. The DNA for the CDR3 is TGTGCCAGCAGCCAGACAGGCAATGGTGAAAAACTGTTTTTT.

The rearrangement joins TRBV4-2 to TRBJ2-7; 14 positions match TRBD2. CDR3 size: 19 residues. Germline V lookup: CDR1 LGHNA, CDR2 YNFKEQ. With V trimmed by 0 bases and J by 5 bases, 12 bases remained unmatched. The CDR3 sequence: CASSQDRTSGRTFLNEQYF. CDR3 coding DNA: TGTGCCAGCAGCCAAGATCGGACTAGCGGGAGGACCTTTCTGAACGAGCAGTACTTC.

This chain links TRBV27 with TRBJ1-2, with D tentatively TRBD1 (6 bases). The CDR3 covers 14 residues. V lost 5 bases and J lost 8, with 18 bases in between. Per germline, CDR1 MNHEY and CDR2 SMNVEV (reference sequence). CDR3 nucleotide sequence: TGTGCCAGCAGTCCCGGACAGCTCCCCTCCGGCTACACCTTC. It specifies CASSPGQLPSGYTF.